In its sample, the clone carrying this TCR beta chain was seen once. The antigen remains unidentified. Germline V gene data show CDR1 as SGHRS and CDR2 as YFSETQ. The CDR3 is 15 amino acids. V was clipped by 8 bases and J by 4 bases, with 22 bases between them. The sample is drawn from a study of T cell responses to AZD1222 COVID-19 vaccine. Overall study context: Pooled samples include second doses given at about 4 or 12 weeks.

Study-wide results and caveats: At baseline, just 5 or 6 AZD1222 recipients tested seropositive. Samples come after the peak T cell response, not at day 14.

Some clones are missing from TCRdb's copy, which holds only in-frame ones; the method was immunoSEQ multiplex PCR. The data hold about 180,000 clones, with approximately 86% observed a single time. The sample was peripheral blood, taken on day 0 of AZD1222 vaccination. The chain couples TRBV5-1 to TRBJ2-7; D is perhaps TRBD1 (5 bases). The sequence derives from an adult in good health. The CDR3 DNA reads TGCGCCAGGGCGGTCCCTCTCAGGGTCCGTTACGAGCAGTACTTC. Its protein product is CARAVPLRVRYEQYF.